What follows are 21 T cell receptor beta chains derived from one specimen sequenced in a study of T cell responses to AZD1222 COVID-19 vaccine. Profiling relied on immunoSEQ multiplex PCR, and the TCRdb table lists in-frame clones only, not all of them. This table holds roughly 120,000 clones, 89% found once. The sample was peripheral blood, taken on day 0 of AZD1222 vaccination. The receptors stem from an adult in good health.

CDR3: CSVAPRLAPYYEQYF. The DNA of the CDR3 is TGCAGCGTTGCCCCACGACTAGCGCCTTACTACGAGCAGTACTTC. The gene calls are TRBV29-1 and TRBJ2-7, with 8 bases fitting TRBD2. The germline CDR1 and CDR2 sequences are SQVTM and ANQGSEA. Trimming took 4 bases from V and 3 from J; bases not matched to a gene: 11. The CDR3 consists of 15 residues.

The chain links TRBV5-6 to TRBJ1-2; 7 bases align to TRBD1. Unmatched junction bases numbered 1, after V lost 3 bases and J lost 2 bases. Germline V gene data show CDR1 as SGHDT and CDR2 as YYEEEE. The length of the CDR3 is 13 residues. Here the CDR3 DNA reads TGTGCCAGCAGCTCCAGGGGGAACTATGGCTACACCTTC. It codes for CASSSRGNYGYTF.

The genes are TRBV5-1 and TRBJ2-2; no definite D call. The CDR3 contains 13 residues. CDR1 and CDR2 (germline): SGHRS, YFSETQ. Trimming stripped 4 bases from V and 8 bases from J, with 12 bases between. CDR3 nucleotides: TGCGCCAGCAGCCCGGATGGTAGGGGGGAGCTGTTTTTT. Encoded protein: CASSPDGRGELFF. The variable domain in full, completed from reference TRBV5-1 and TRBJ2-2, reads KAGVTQTPRYLIKTRGQQVTLSCSPISGHRSVSWYQQTPGQGLQFLFEYFSETQRNKGNFPGRFSGRQFSNSRSEMNVSTLELGDSALYLCASSPDGRGELFFGEGSRLTVL.

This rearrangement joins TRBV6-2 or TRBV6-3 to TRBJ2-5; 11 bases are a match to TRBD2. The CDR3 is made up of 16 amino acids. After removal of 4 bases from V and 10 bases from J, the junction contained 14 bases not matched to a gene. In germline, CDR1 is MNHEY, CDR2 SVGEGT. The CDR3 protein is CASSFLAGGPSMDQYF. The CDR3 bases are TGTGCCAGCAGTTTCCTAGCGGGAGGACCGTCGATGGACCAGTACTTC.

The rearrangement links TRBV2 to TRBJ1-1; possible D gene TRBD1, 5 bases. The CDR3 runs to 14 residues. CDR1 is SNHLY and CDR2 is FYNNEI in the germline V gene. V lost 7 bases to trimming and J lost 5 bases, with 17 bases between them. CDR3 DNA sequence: TGTGCCAGCATAGGTAGAACAGGCGGGACTGAAGCTTTCTTT. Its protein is CASIGRTGGTEAFF.

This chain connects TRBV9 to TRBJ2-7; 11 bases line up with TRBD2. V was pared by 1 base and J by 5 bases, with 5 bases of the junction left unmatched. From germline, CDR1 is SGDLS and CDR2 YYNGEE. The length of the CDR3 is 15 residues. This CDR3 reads CASSVRGSGRDEQYF. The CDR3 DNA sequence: TGTGCCAGCAGCGTACGGGGTAGCGGGAGGGACGAGCAGTACTTC.

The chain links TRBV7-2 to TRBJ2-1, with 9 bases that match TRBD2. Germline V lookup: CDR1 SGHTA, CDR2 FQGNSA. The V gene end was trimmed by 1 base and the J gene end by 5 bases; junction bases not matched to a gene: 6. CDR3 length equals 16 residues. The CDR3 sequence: CASSLGRGTSNNEQFF. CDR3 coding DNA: TGTGCCAGCAGCTTAGGGAGGGGGACTAGCAACAATGAGCAGTTCTTC.

This CDR3 is CASSPLSVAGANVLTF. The CDR3 nucleotides read TGCGCCAGCAGCCCCCTAAGCGTCGCCGGGGCCAACGTCCTGACTTTC. The chain employs TRBV4-1 and TRBJ2-6; D is unclear. Looked up from germline, CDR1 is MGHRA and CDR2 is YSYEKL. This CDR3 has 16 residues. Trimming left V 4 bases short and J 4 bases short, with 14 bases between.

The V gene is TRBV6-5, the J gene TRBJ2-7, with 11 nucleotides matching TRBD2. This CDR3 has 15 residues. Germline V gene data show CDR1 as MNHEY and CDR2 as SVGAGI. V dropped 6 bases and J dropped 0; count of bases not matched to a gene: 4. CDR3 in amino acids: CASRPTSGSSYEQYF. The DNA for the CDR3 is TGTGCCAGCAGGCCTACTAGCGGGAGCTCCTACGAGCAGTACTTC.

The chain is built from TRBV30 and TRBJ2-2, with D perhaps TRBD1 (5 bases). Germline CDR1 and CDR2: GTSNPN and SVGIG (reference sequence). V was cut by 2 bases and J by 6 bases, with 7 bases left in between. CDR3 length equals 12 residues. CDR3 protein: CAWSQGAGELFF. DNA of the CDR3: TGTGCCTGGAGTCAAGGGGCCGGGGAGCTGTTTTTT.

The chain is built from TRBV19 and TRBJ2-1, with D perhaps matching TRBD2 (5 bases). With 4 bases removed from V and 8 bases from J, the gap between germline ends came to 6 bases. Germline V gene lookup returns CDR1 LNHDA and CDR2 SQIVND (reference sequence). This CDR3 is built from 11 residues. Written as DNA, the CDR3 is TGTGCCAGTAGTACGAGGGATGAGCAGTTCTTC. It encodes CASSTRDEQFF.

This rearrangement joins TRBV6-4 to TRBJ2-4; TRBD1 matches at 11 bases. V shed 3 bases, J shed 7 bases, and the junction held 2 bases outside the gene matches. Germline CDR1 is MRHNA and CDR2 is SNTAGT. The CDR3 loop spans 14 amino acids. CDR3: CASSERTGGNIQYF. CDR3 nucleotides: TGTGCCAGCAGTGAAAGGACAGGGGGCAACATTCAGTACTTC.

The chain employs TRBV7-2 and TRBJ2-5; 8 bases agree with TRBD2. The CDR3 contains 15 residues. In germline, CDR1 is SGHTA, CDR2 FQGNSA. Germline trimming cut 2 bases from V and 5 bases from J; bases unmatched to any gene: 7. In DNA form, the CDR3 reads TGTGCCAGCAGCTTACAGCGGGGGCGGGTGGAGACCCAGTACTTC. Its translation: CASSLQRGRVETQYF.

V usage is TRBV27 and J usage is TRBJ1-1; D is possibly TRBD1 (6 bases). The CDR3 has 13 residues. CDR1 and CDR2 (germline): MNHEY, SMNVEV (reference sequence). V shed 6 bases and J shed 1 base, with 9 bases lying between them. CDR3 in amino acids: CASSADRNTEAFF. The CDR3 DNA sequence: TGTGCCAGCAGCGCGGACAGGAACACTGAAGCTTTCTTT.

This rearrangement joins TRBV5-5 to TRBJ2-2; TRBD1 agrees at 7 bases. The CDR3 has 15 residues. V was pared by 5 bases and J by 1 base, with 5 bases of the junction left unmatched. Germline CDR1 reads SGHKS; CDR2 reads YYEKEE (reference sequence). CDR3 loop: CASSLQGQNTGELFF. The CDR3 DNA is TGTGCCAGCAGTTTACAGGGGCAGAACACCGGGGAGCTGTTTTTT. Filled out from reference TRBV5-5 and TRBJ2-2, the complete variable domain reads DAGVTQSPTHLIKTRGQQVTLRCSPISGHKSVSWYQQVLGQGPQFIFQYYEKEERGRGNFPDRFSARQFPNYSSELNVNALLLGDSALYLCASSLQGQNTGELFFGEGSRLTVL.

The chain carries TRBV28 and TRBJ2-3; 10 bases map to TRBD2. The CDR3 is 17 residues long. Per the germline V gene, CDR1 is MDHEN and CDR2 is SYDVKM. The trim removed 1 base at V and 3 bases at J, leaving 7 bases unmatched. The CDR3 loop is CASSLSDSGGATDTQYF. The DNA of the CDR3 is TGTGCCAGCAGTTTATCCGACAGCGGGGGGGCAACAGATACGCAGTATTTT.

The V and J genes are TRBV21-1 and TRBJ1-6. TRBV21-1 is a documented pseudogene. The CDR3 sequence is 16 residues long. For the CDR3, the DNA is TGTGCCAGCAGCTTACTAAGCGGCTCCTATAATTCACCCCTCCACTTT. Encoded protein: CASSLLSGSYNSPLHF.

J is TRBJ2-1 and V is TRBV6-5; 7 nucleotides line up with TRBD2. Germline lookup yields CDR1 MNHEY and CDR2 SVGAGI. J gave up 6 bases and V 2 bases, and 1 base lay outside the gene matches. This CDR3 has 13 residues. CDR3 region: CASSYGGSNEQFF. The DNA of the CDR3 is TGTGCCAGCAGTTACGGCGGGAGCAATGAGCAGTTCTTC.

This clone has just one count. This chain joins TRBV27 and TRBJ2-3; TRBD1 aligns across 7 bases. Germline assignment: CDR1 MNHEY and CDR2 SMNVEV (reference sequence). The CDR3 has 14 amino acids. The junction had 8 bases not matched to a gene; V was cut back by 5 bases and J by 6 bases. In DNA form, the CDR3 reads TGTGCCAGCAGTCAAAACAGGGGTTTTGATACGCAGTATTTT. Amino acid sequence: CASSQNRGFDTQYF.

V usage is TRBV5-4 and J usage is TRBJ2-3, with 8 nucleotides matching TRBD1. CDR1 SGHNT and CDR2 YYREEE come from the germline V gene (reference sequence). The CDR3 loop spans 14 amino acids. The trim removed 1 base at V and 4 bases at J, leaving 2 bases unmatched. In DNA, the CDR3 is TGTGCCAGCAGCTTGCAGGGGGCCGCAGATACGCAGTATTTT. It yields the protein CASSLQGAADTQYF.

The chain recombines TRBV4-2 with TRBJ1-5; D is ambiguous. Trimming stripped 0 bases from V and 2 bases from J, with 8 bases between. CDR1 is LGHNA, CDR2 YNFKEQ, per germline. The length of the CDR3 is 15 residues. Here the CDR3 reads CASSQDQDGNQPQHF. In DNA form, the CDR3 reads TGTGCCAGCAGCCAAGATCAGGATGGCAATCAGCCCCAGCATTTT.